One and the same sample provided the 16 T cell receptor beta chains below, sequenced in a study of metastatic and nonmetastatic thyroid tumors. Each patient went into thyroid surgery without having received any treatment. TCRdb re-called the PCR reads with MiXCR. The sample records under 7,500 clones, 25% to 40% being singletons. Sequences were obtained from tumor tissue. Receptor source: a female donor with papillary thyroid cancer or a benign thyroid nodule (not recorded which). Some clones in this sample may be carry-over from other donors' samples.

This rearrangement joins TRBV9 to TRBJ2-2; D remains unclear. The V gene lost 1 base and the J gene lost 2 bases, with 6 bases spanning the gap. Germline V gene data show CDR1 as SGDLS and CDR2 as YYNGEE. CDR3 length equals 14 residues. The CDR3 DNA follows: TGTGCCAGCAGCGTAACCAGTAACACCGGGGAGCTGTTTTTT. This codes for CASSVTSNTGELFF.

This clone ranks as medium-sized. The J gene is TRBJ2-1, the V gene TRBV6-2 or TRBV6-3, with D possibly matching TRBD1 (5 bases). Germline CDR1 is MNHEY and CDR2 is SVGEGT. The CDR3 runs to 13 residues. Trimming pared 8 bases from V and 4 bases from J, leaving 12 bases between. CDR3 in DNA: TGTGCCAGCGGCAGGGTTTCTTACAATGAGCAGTTCTTC. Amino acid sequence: CASGRVSYNEQFF.

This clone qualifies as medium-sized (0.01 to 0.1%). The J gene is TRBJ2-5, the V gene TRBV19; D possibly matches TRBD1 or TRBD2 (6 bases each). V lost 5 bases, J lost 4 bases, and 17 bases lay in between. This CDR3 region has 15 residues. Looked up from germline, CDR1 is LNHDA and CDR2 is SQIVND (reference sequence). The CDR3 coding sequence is TGTGCCAGTAGTGCAGCACGGGGGCTGGGAGAGACCCAGTACTTC. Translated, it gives CASSAARGLGETQYF.

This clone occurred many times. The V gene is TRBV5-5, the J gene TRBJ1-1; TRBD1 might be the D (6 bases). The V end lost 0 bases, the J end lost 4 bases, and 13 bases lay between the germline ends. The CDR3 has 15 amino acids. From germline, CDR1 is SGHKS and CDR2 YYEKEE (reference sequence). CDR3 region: CASSLGGRHRTEAFF. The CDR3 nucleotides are TGTGCCAGCAGCTTGGGGGGGCGGCATCGCACTGAAGCTTTCTTT.

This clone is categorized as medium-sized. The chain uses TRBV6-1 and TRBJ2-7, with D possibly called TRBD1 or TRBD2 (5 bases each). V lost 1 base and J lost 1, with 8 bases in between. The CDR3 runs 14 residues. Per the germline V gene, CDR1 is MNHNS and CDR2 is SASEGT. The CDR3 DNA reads TGTGCCAGCAGTGAAGTTGGGGGTTCCTACGAGCAGTACTTC. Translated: CASSEVGGSYEQYF.

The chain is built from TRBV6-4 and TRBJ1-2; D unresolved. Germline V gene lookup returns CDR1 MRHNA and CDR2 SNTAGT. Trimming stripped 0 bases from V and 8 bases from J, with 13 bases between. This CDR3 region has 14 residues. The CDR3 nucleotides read TGTGCCAGCAGTGACTCGAAAAGGGTTGGCGGCTACACCTTC. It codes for CASSDSKRVGGYTF.

CDR3 bases: TGTGCCAGTAGTATACATAGAGATGGCTACACCTTC. The encoded protein is CASSIHRDGYTF. The chain couples TRBV19 to TRBJ1-2; D not certain. Per germline, CDR1 LNHDA and CDR2 SQIVND (reference sequence). The CDR3 consists of 12 residues. Trimming removed 2 bases from V and 6 bases from J, with 7 bases in between.

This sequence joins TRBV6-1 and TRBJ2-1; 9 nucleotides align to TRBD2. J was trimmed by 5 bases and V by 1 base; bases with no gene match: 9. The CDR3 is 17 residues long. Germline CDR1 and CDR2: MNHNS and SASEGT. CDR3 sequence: CASSEVGWGLANNEQFF. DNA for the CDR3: TGTGCCAGCAGTGAAGTGGGCTGGGGACTAGCAAACAATGAGCAGTTCTTC.

This CDR3 is CASSVGEEYGYTF. CDR3 bases: TGTGCCAGCAGCGTAGGTGAGGAATATGGCTACACCTTC. The V and J genes are TRBV9 and TRBJ1-2; the D is unclear. The CDR3 is made up of 13 amino acids. Germline V gene sequence: CDR1 SGDLS, CDR2 YYNGEE. V was shortened by 0 bases and J by 5 bases, with 8 bases between the two germline ends.

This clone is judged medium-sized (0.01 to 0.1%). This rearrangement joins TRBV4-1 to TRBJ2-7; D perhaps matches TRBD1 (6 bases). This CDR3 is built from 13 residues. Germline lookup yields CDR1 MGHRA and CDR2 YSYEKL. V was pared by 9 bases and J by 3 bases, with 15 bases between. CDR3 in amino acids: CARDRTVHYEQYF. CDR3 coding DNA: TGCGCCAGAGATCGGACAGTCCACTACGAGCAGTACTTC.

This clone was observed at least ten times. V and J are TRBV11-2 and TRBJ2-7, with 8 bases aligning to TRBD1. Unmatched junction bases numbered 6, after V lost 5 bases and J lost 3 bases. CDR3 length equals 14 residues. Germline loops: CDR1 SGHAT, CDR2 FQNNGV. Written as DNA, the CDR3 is TGTGCCAGCAGCGGGCAGGGGGCGGTCTACGAGCAGTACTTC. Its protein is CASSGQGAVYEQYF.

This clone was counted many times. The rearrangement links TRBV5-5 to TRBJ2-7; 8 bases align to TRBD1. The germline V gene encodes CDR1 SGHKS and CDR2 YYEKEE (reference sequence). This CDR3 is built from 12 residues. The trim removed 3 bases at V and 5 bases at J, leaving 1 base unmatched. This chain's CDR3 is CASSWTGNEQYF. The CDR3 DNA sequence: TGTGCCAGCAGCTGGACAGGGAACGAGCAGTACTTC.

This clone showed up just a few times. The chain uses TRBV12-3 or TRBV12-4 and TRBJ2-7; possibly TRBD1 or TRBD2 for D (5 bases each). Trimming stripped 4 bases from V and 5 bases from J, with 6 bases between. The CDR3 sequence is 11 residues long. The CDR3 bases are TGTGCCAGCAGTTGGGGACACGAGCAGTACTTC. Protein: CASSWGHEQYF.

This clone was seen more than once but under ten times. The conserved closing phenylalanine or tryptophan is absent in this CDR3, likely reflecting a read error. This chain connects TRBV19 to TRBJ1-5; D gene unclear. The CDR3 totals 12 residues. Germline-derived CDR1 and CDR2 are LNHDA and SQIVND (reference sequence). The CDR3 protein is CASSIVNQTQHL. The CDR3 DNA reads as TGTGCCAGTAGTATAGTCAATCAGACCCAGCATCTT.

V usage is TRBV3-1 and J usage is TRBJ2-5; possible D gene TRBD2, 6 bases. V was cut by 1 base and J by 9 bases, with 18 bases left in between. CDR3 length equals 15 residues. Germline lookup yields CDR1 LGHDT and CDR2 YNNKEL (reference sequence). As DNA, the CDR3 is TGTGCCAGCAGCCAAGGTGGGCGGAATCGGGGGTCCCAGTACTTC. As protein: CASSQGGRNRGSQYF.

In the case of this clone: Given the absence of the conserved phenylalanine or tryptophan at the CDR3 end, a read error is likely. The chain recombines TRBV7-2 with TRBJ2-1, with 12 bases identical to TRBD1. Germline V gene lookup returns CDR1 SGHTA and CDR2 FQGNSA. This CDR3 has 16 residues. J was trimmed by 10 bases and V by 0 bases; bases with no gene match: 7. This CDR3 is CASSLAGTGGQGEQFL. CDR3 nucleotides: TGTGCCAGCAGCTTAGCCGGGACAGGGGGCCAGGGGGAGCAGTTCCTC.